These 20 T cell receptor beta chains were all obtained from the same sample, sequenced in a study of blood T cell repertoires in COVID-19. TCRdb's copy holds only in-frame clones and misses some; the assay was immunoSEQ multiplex PCR. The profile shows about 68,000 clones, roughly three quarters of them singletons. Sequencing was done on a sample of peripheral blood. These receptors originate from a woman aged 60-75 years with acute or convalescent COVID-19.

The sample holds a few counts of this clone. This sequence joins TRBV4-1 and TRBJ1-2; D uncertain. Trimming left V 0 bases short and J 6 bases short, with 11 bases between. Germline-derived CDR1 and CDR2 are MGHRA and YSYEKL. The CDR3 contains 14 residues. The CDR3 DNA is TGCGCCAGCAGCCAAGATAGAGGCGCCGATGGCTACACCTTC. Translating gives CASSQDRGADGYTF.

The chain carries TRBV2 and TRBJ1-6, with 10 bases lining up with TRBD1. Losses at the gene ends were 1 base for V and 10 bases for J; bases not matched to a gene: 10. Germline values: CDR1 SNHLY, CDR2 FYNNEI. CDR3 length: 17 residues. The CDR3 region is CASSEVGTGDPGSPLHF. CDR3 sequence (DNA): TGTGCCAGCAGTGAAGTTGGGACAGGGGACCCCGGATCACCCCTCCACTTT.

This chain joins TRBV6-5 and TRBJ2-1, with D perhaps matching TRBD2 (5 bases). This CDR3 is built from 12 residues. Germline lookup yields CDR1 MNHEY and CDR2 SVGAGI. Trimming took 7 bases from V and 3 from J, leaving 7 bases between them. The CDR3, as DNA: TGTGCCAGCACACGGGACTACAATGAGCAGTTCTTC. This gives the protein CASTRDYNEQFF.

The chain combines TRBV2 with TRBJ2-7; 16 nucleotides match TRBD2. This CDR3 has 13 amino acids. Germline loops: CDR1 SNHLY, CDR2 FYNNEI. J lost 9 bases, V lost 10 bases, and 6 bases had no gene match. CDR3 protein: CAIGTSGGAVQYF. The CDR3 coding sequence is TGTGCCATCGGGACTAGCGGGGGGGCAGTGCAGTACTTC.

This CDR3 is CASSLGGQYTGELFF. The CDR3 DNA reads TGTGCCAGCAGCTTGGGGGGACAGTACACCGGGGAGCTGTTTTTT. V gene TRBV5-4 combines with J gene TRBJ2-2; 7 bases are a match to TRBD1. Germline V gene data show CDR1 as SGHNT and CDR2 as YYREEE (reference sequence). V trimming: 0 bases; J trimming: 3 bases; junction bases outside the gene matches: 2. The CDR3 covers 15 residues.

The count of this clone is one. The gene calls are TRBV4-2 and TRBJ1-5; D gene uncertain. Germline V gives CDR1 LGHNA, CDR2 YNFKEQ. The CDR3 is 15 amino acids. V shed 2 bases and J shed 7 bases, with 15 bases lying between them. CDR3 nucleotide sequence: TGTGCCAGCAGCCAAAAGACGGGCAGCGGCCAGCCCCAGCATTTT. As protein: CASSQKTGSGQPQHF.

This clone showed up just once. The V and J genes are TRBV24-1 and TRBJ2-3; possible D gene TRBD2, 7 bases. This CDR3 has 15 residues. Germline V gene data show CDR1 as KGHDR and CDR2 as SFDVKD. Trimming left V 5 bases short and J 4 bases short, with 15 bases between. The CDR3 DNA follows: TGTGCCACCAGTGTACCCTGGGGGGGCGCAGATACGCAGTATTTT. The encoded protein is CATSVPWGGADTQYF.

For this clone: The junction departs from germline at one end; a sequencing error may be responsible. V is TRBV7-7 and J is TRBJ2-5; TRBD1 aligns across 8 bases. Germline CDR1 and CDR2: SSHAT and FNYEAQ (reference sequence). This CDR3 region has 14 residues. CDR3 DNA sequence: TGTGCTAGCAGCTCTACAGGGGGGACGGAGACCCAGTACTTC. Residues: CASSSTGGTETQYF. The entire variable domain, with the rest obtained from reference TRBV7-7 and TRBJ2-5, is as follows: GAGVSQSPRYKVTKRGQDVTLRCDPISSHATLYWYQQALGQGPEFLTYFNYEAQPDKSGLPSDRFSAERPEGSISTLTIQRTEQRDSAMYRCASSSTGGTETQYFGPGTRLLVL.

J is TRBJ2-5 and V is TRBV19, with D possibly TRBD2 on 5 matching bases. CDR3 length: 13 residues. From germline, CDR1 is LNHDA and CDR2 SQIVND (reference sequence). Trimming removed 10 bases at V and 3 bases at J, with 15 bases between. CDR3 loop: CATKSRREETQYF. The CDR3 DNA sequence: TGTGCCACCAAGAGTAGGCGGGAAGAGACCCAGTACTTC.

V usage is TRBV29-1 and J usage is TRBJ1-2, with D unresolved. With 7 bases removed from V and 0 bases from J, the gap between germline ends came to 6 bases. Germline V gene data show CDR1 as SQVTM and CDR2 as ANQGSEA. The CDR3 length is 11 residues. The CDR3 sequence is CSAPANYGYTF. For the CDR3, the DNA is TGCAGCGCCCCAGCTAACTATGGCTACACCTTC.

In this sample, this clone turned up a few times. The chain combines TRBV5-1 with TRBJ2-5; weak D call: TRBD1 (5 bases). The CDR3 spans 14 residues. Germline CDR1 SGHRS, CDR2 YFSETQ. The V end was cut by 4 bases, the J end by 1 base, with 11 bases between. The CDR3 sequence is CASSKDKSQETQYF. Written as DNA, the CDR3 is TGCGCCAGCAGCAAGGACAAGAGCCAAGAGACCCAGTACTTC.

The genes are TRBV11-2 and TRBJ1-1; no reliable D call. CDR1 is SGHAT, CDR2 FQNNGV, per germline. V lost 2 bases and J lost 8, with 12 bases in between. There are 13 residues in the CDR3. The CDR3 sequence: CASSLSGRQEAFF. DNA of the CDR3: TGTGCCAGCAGCTTATCCGGCCGACAAGAAGCTTTCTTT.

The rearrangement joins TRBV7-8 to TRBJ2-3; the match to TRBD2 covers 9 bases. With 2 bases clipped from V and 5 bases from J, the junction kept 11 bases outside the gene matches. The CDR3 loop spans 17 amino acids. Germline V gene lookup returns CDR1 SGHVS and CDR2 FQNEAQ. The CDR3 DNA reads TGTGCCAGCAGCTTAAGGCAGGCGGGGGGGCAGGTAGATACGCAGTATTTT. Protein sequence: CASSLRQAGGQVDTQYF.

This rearrangement joins TRBV21-1 to TRBJ1-3. TRBV21-1 is assigned pseudogene status. This CDR3 spans 15 amino acids. CDR3 loop: CASTKRRDSGNTIYF. The CDR3 region has the DNA TGTGCCAGCACCAAGAGAAGAGACTCTGGAAACACCATATATTTT.

This chain links TRBV5-1 with TRBJ2-2, with 9 positions matching TRBD2. Trimming took 4 bases from V and 6 from J; bases not matched to a gene: 7. CDR1 is SGHRS and CDR2 is YFSETQ in the germline V gene. The CDR3 is 15 amino acids. Here the CDR3 reads CASSPLAGMAGELFF. In nucleotides, the CDR3 is TGCGCCAGCAGCCCCCTAGCGGGGATGGCCGGGGAGCTGTTTTTT.

The J gene is TRBJ1-2, the V gene TRBV4-3; 8 positions agree with TRBD1. From germline, CDR1 is LGHNA and CDR2 YSLEER. The CDR3 covers 19 residues. V trimming: 0 bases; J trimming: 0 bases; junction bases outside the gene matches: 12. In nucleotides, the CDR3 is TGCGCCAGCAGCCAAGACCTAGGACAGGGCCAAGGTACTAACTATGGCTACACCTTC. This sequence encodes CASSQDLGQGQGTNYGYTF.

V usage is TRBV9 and J usage is TRBJ2-5; 7 positions agree with TRBD2. Germline assignment: CDR1 SGDLS and CDR2 YYNGEE. CDR3 length equals 16 residues. The J segment lost 4 bases and the V segment lost 3 bases, leaving 12 bases of the junction unmatched. CDR3 loop: CASSAHPGGGPETQYF. CDR3 in DNA: TGTGCCAGCAGCGCCCACCCGGGGGGAGGTCCAGAGACCCAGTACTTC.

The genes are TRBV28 and TRBJ1-1, with D hard to call. Germline CDR1 reads MDHEN; CDR2 reads SYDVKM. V was clipped by 3 bases and J by 5 bases, with 7 bases between them. The CDR3 has 12 residues. CDR3 nucleotides: TGTGCCAGCAGTTTGGAGGTAACTGAAGCTTTCTTT. It is translated as CASSLEVTEAFF.

The chain combines TRBV29-1 with TRBJ2-1; 14 positions match TRBD2. There are 15 residues in the CDR3. Germline V gene data show CDR1 as SQVTM and CDR2 as ANQGSEA. Trimming took 7 bases from V and 5 from J; bases not matched to a gene: 7. CDR3 bases: TGCAGCGCCCGGACTAGCGGGGGGCTAGACAATGAGCAGTTCTTC. It encodes CSARTSGGLDNEQFF.

The rearrangement uses TRBV19 and TRBJ1-5; 7 positions agree with TRBD1. Unmatched junction bases numbered 6, after V lost 4 bases and J lost 3 bases. The CDR3 covers 15 residues. Germline values: CDR1 LNHDA, CDR2 SQIVND (reference sequence). The CDR3 protein is CASSTQGWPNQPQHF. CDR3 DNA sequence: TGTGCCAGTAGTACACAGGGGTGGCCCAATCAGCCCCAGCATTTT.